This T cell receptor (beta chain) was obtained from a study of CD8+ T cells in alopecia areata. The table lists this clone with many counts. Gene names and germline refer to mouse. The CDR3 is cut off 4 residues early in the read; its end comes from the germline J gene. In germline, CDR1 is SGHDT, CDR2 FRDEAV. This CDR3 is 15 amino acids long. Deletions cut 0 bases from V and 2 bases from J, with 12 bases between. The authors extracted RNA and reverse transcribed it into cDNA as the sequencing template. Using immunoSEQ multiplex PCR, the repertoire was profiled, and TCRdb retains in-frame clones only, with some absent. The table records about 1,400 clones without singletons, the ten largest covering 30% to 45%.

J is TRBJ2-7 and V is TRBV14; maybe TRBD2 (6 bases). Sequences were obtained from lesional skin. This clonotype was sampled from a C3H/HeJ mouse with alopecia areata. MHC haplotype of the mouse line: H2-k. Incomplete CDR3 DNA: TGTGCCAGCAGTTTCTACTCTTGGGGGACCTAT. Its protein is CASSFYSWGTY. The full CDR3 is CASSFYSWGTYEQYF.